This TCR beta chain was documented in a study of T cells in Graves' hyperthyroidism and ophthalmopathy. This sample holds PBMCs from under 11 ml fresh peripheral blood. RNA transcripts yielded amplified TCR beta CDR3 regions. HTBI primers drove first-round RT-PCR of the TCR CDR3. In TCRdb, the multiplex PCR reads were re-called with MiXCR into one record per CDR3 protein. The sample lists over 500,000 distinct CDR3 sequences, about 14% occurring once. Sequencing was carried out using blood. The clonotype comes from a woman aged 40-49 years with Graves' hyperthyroidism.

Here the CDR3 DNA reads TGCGCCAGCCCCCACCCGGCAGGGTGGTTGTACGAGCAGTACTTC. This sequence encodes CASPHPAGWLYEQYF. The chain uses TRBV10-1 and TRBJ2-7, with a weak D call TRBD1 (5 bases). The germline V gene encodes CDR1 WNHNN and CDR2 SYGVQD (reference sequence). The CDR3 extends over 15 amino acids. The V end was cut by 8 bases, the J end by 4 bases, with 21 bases between.